A single sample gave rise to the 24 T cell receptor beta chains below, sequenced in a study of blood T cell repertoires in COVID-19. Sequenced by immunoSEQ multiplex PCR; TCRdb stores in-frame clones only, minus some. Here the sample spans a few hundred thousand clones, around 87% being singletons. The sample consisted of PBMCs or T cells enriched from blood (not recorded which). These receptors all stem from a man between 35 and 55 years old in a cohort exposed to, infected with or recovered from COVID-19 (not recorded which).

The rearrangement joins TRBV5-1 to TRBJ2-4, with D perhaps TRBD1 (6 bases). Germline CDR1 is SGHRS and CDR2 is YFSETQ. The CDR3 is 13 residues long. Between the trimmed V and J ends, which lost 1 base and 8 bases, there was a span of 10 bases. CDR3 protein: CASSLQGGDIQYF. CDR3 bases: TGCGCCAGCAGCTTGCAAGGGGGTGACATTCAGTACTTC. The variable domain in full, with the rest retrieved from reference TRBV5-1 and TRBJ2-4, is KAGVTQTPRYLIKTRGQQVTLSCSPISGHRSVSWYQQTPGQGLQFLFEYFSETQRNKGNFPGRFSGRQFSNSRSEMNVSTLELGDSALYLCASSLQGGDIQYFGAGTRLSVL.

This chain connects TRBV10-3 to TRBJ2-1, with TRBD1 identical over 9 bases. Germline assignment: CDR1 ENHRY and CDR2 SYGVKD. The J segment lost 3 bases and the V segment lost 7 bases, leaving 7 bases of the junction unmatched. CDR3 length: 15 residues. As DNA, the CDR3 is TGTGCCATCATGGAACCGGGACAGGGCTACAATGAGCAGTTCTTC. Protein product: CAIMEPGQGYNEQFF.

This chain links TRBV24-1 with TRBJ2-1; 9 bases align to TRBD2. Trimming cost V 6 bases and J 12 bases; bases outside gene matches: 2. The CDR3 contains 11 residues. CDR1 is KGHDR, CDR2 SFDVKD, per germline. CDR3 protein: CATSLAGVQFF. DNA for the CDR3: TGTGCCACCAGTTTAGCGGGAGTGCAGTTCTTC.

CDR3 protein: CASNPGTGAFSSYNSPLHF. The CDR3 DNA sequence: TGCGCCAGCAACCCCGGGACAGGGGCTTTCAGCTCCTATAATTCACCCCTCCACTTT. The rearrangement uses TRBV5-1 and TRBJ1-6, with 10 nucleotides matching TRBD1. V shed 6 bases, J shed 0 bases, and the junction held 12 bases outside the gene matches. The CDR3 extends over 19 amino acids. Germline lookup yields CDR1 SGHRS and CDR2 YFSETQ. Full variable domain (missing parts from reference TRBV5-1 and TRBJ1-6): KAGVTQTPRYLIKTRGQQVTLSCSPISGHRSVSWYQQTPGQGLQFLFEYFSETQRNKGNFPGRFSGRQFSNSRSEMNVSTLELGDSALYLCASNPGTGAFSSYNSPLHFGNGTRLTVT.

The chain employs TRBV2 and TRBJ2-7; the D gene is possibly TRBD1 (6 bases). CDR1 is SNHLY, CDR2 FYNNEI, per germline. Trimming took 2 bases from V and 4 from J, leaving 9 bases between them. The CDR3 length is 13 residues. The CDR3 DNA sequence: TGTGCCAGCAGTGAACAGGGGATTTACGAGCAGTACTTC. Protein: CASSEQGIYEQYF. The whole variable domain, remainder taken from reference TRBV2 and TRBJ2-7, is EPEVTQTPSHQVTQMGQEVILRCVPISNHLYFYWYRQILGQKVEFLVSFYNNEISEKSEIFDDQFSVERPDGSNFTLKIRSTKLEDSAMYFCASSEQGIYEQYFGPGTRLTVT.

This chain joins TRBV6-5 and TRBJ1-5, with 8 bases aligning to TRBD1. Germline CDR1 reads MNHEY; CDR2 reads SVGAGI. V shed 5 bases and J 6 bases; nucleotides not matched to a gene: 6. The CDR3 contains 14 residues. CDR3 DNA sequence: TGTGCCAGCAGTAACGGACAGGGCGGTCAGCCCCAGCATTTT. Translating it yields CASSNGQGGQPQHF.

Turning to this clone: Lacking the conserved final phenylalanine or tryptophan, this CDR3 likely reflects a read error. The DNA is omitted, as the CDR3 cannot be located on it reliably, and the CDR3 follows TCRdb's listing. The chain employs TRBV10-3 and TRBJ2-4; the table's D call, TRBD2, was not checked against the DNA. Germline assignment: CDR1 ENHRY and CDR2 SYGVKD. The CDR3 is 13 residues long, counting both termini. The CDR3: CAISESAGGPFSL.

The chain links TRBV27 to TRBJ1-1, with D unresolved. Trimming took 3 bases from V and 1 from J, leaving 15 bases between them. The CDR3 runs to 16 residues. The germline V gene encodes CDR1 MNHEY and CDR2 SMNVEV (reference sequence). The CDR3 coding sequence is TGTGCCAGCAGTTTGGTAGTCGGCCGACAGAACACTGAAGCTTTCTTT. It is translated as CASSLVVGRQNTEAFF.

The count of this clone is one. Here the CDR3 DNA reads TGTGCCAGCAGCTTGGGAGGGACAGGGGGCTCCGGTGGAAACACCATATATTTT. As protein: CASSLGGTGGSGGNTIYF. The V call is TRBV5-4, the J call TRBJ1-3; 12 bases line up with TRBD1. The germline gives CDR1 SGHNT, CDR2 YYREEE (reference sequence). CDR3 length equals 18 residues. V was pared by 0 bases and J by 3 bases, with 7 bases of the junction left unmatched. The entire variable domain, with the rest obtained from reference TRBV5-4 and TRBJ1-3, is as follows: ETGVTQSPTHLIKTRGQQVTLRCSSQSGHNTVSWYQQALGQGPQFIFQYYREEENGRGNFPPRFSGLQFPNYSSELNVNALELDDSALYLCASSLGGTGGSGGNTIYFGEGSWLTVV.

The chain couples TRBV18 to TRBJ2-1, with D maybe TRBD1 (5 bases). The V gene's germline CDR1 is KGHSH and CDR2 LQKENI. Between the trimmed V and J ends, which lost 2 bases and 3 bases, there was a span of 11 bases. The CDR3 is made up of 15 amino acids. The CDR3: CASSPRDRGYNEQFF. The CDR3 DNA reads as TGTGCCAGCTCACCAAGGGATAGGGGCTACAATGAGCAGTTCTTC.

There are a few counts of this clone. The V gene is TRBV9, the J gene TRBJ2-1; the D is unclear. This CDR3 is built from 14 residues. V gave up 4 bases and J gave up 8 bases, with 16 bases separating them. Per the germline V gene, CDR1 is SGDLS and CDR2 is YYNGEE. CDR3 protein: CASSFLVDSHEQFF. The CDR3, as DNA: TGTGCCAGCAGCTTTCTAGTAGATAGCCATGAGCAGTTCTTC.

The chain has TRBV20-1 and TRBJ1-6; D perhaps matches TRBD1 (6 bases). Trimming pared 3 bases from V and 2 bases from J, leaving 11 bases between. CDR1 DFQATT and CDR2 SNEGSKA come from the germline V gene (reference sequence). CDR3 size: 15 residues. The CDR3 sequence is CSASPGVTYNSPLHF. CDR3 nucleotides: TGCAGTGCTAGTCCAGGGGTCACCTATAATTCACCCCTCCACTTT.

The rearrangement links TRBV28 to TRBJ1-4, with 7 bases lining up with TRBD1. The CDR3 extends over 15 amino acids. Per the germline V gene, CDR1 is MDHEN and CDR2 is SYDVKM. Trimming removed 2 bases from V and 7 bases from J; junction bases left unmatched: 7. CDR3 protein: CASSLTTGLGEKLFF. CDR3 in DNA: TGTGCCAGCAGTTTAACGACAGGGTTGGGTGAAAAACTGTTTTTT. The whole variable domain, remainder taken from reference TRBV28 and TRBJ1-4, is DVKVTQSSRYLVKRTGEKVFLECVQDMDHENMFWYRQDPGLGLRLIYFSYDVKMKEKGDIPEGYSVSREKKERFSLILESASTNQTSMYLCASSLTTGLGEKLFFGSGTQLSVL.

The DNA of the CDR3 is TGCAGTGCTAGTTTGCTAGCGGGAACAGAGACCCAGTACTTC. Residues: CSASLLAGTETQYF. V and J are TRBV20-1 and TRBJ2-5, with 9 nucleotides matching TRBD2. The V and J ends lost 3 bases and 4 bases, in that order; junction bases with no gene match: 6. Germline loops: CDR1 DFQATT, CDR2 SNEGSKA (reference sequence). CDR3 length: 14 amino acids.

The chain is built from TRBV27 and TRBJ2-1; tentatively, D is TRBD2 (5 bases). V was clipped by 6 bases and J by 4 bases, with 22 bases between them. The CDR3 is 17 amino acids. Germline CDR1 MNHEY, CDR2 SMNVEV (reference sequence). The CDR3 nucleotides read TGTGCCAGCAGCAACCGGTTAGCGACATTGGTTTACAATGAGCAGTTCTTC. Its translation is CASSNRLATLVYNEQFF.

This clone is a singleton in its sample. The chain links TRBV18 to TRBJ1-6; no clear D. Germline CDR1 reads KGHSH; CDR2 reads LQKENI. This CDR3 has 15 residues. Trimming took off 5 bases at V and 5 bases at J, with 13 bases between the two ends. CDR3 DNA sequence: TGTGCCAGCTCAGGGAGTTCTCCCAATAATTCACCCCTCCACTTT. Amino acid sequence: CASSGSSPNNSPLHF.

The chain employs TRBV27 and TRBJ2-1; D possibly corresponds to TRBD1 (6 bases). This CDR3 is built from 14 residues. Trimming shortened V by 3 bases and J by 9 bases, and 15 bases separated the two germline ends. The germline V gene encodes CDR1 MNHEY and CDR2 SMNVEV (reference sequence). This CDR3 reads CASSFSRGITEQFF. The CDR3, as DNA: TGTGCCAGCAGTTTCTCCAGGGGTATCACTGAGCAGTTCTTC.

The chain is built from TRBV30 and TRBJ2-7; 12 nucleotides align to TRBD2. Germline-derived CDR1 and CDR2 are GTSNPN and SVGIG (reference sequence). The CDR3 covers 14 residues. Trimming took 8 bases from V and 7 from J; bases not matched to a gene: 12. The CDR3 DNA sequence: TGTGCCGGGGGAAGACTAGCGGGAGCTAGGGAGCAGTACTTC. Its protein is CAGGRLAGAREQYF.

This clone was detected only once. This rearrangement joins TRBV2 to TRBJ2-7; 7 nucleotides line up with TRBD1. V gave up 4 bases and J gave up 12 bases; unmatched junction bases: 6. Germline loops: CDR1 SNHLY, CDR2 FYNNEI. CDR3 size: 11 residues. As DNA, the CDR3 is TGTGCCAGCAGTGGGGACAGTTTTCCGTACTTC. Protein product: CASSGDSFPYF.

The CDR3 sequence is CASSRDILKNYGYTF. The CDR3 DNA reads as TGTGCCAGCAGTCGCGATATCCTGAAAAACTATGGCTACACCTTC. The chain couples TRBV6-2 or TRBV6-3 to TRBJ1-2; D not resolved. The CDR3 contains 15 residues. CDR1 is MNHEY and CDR2 is SVGEGT in the germline V gene. Trimming took 5 bases from V and 2 from J, leaving 15 bases between them.

Notes on this clone: Other nucleotide sequences from this sample produce the same CDR3. The rearrangement joins TRBV29-1 to TRBJ2-7, with 10 bases that match TRBD2. With 4 bases clipped from V and 1 base from J, the junction kept 4 bases outside the gene matches. This CDR3 region has 14 residues. The germline V gene has CDR1 SQVTM and CDR2 ANQGSEA. CDR3 loop: CSVVLAGASYEQYF. The CDR3, as DNA: TGCAGCGTTGTGCTAGCGGGAGCATCCTACGAGCAGTACTTC.

The rearrangement joins TRBV27 to TRBJ2-7, with 9 bases aligning to TRBD2. Germline V gene data show CDR1 as MNHEY and CDR2 as SMNVEV (reference sequence). After removal of 5 bases from V and 8 bases from J, the junction contained 4 bases not matched to a gene. CDR3 length: 12 amino acids. CDR3 in DNA: TGTGCCAGCAGTACGGGGACTAGCCAGCAGTACTTC. This translates into CASSTGTSQQYF.

The rearrangement links TRBV30 to TRBJ1-5; no firm D call. Trimming stripped 0 bases from V and 5 bases from J, with 11 bases between. CDR3 size: 14 residues. Germline CDR1 GTSNPN, CDR2 SVGIG (reference sequence). CDR3 sequence reads: CAWSVRSTYQPQHF. The CDR3 nucleotides are TGTGCCTGGAGTGTACGAAGCACCTATCAGCCCCAGCATTTT.

V gene TRBV5-1 combines with J gene TRBJ2-3; 8 bases agree with TRBD2. V shed 3 bases, J shed 9 bases, and the junction held 9 bases outside the gene matches. Germline CDR1 is SGHRS and CDR2 is YFSETQ. CDR3 length: 14 residues. The CDR3 region is CASSSGSGSSTQYF. The CDR3, as DNA: TGCGCCAGCAGCTCAGGAAGCGGGAGTTCAACGCAGTATTTT.